These 25 T cell receptor beta chains originate from one sample sequenced in a study of cytomegalovirus exposure and HLA in healthy donors. Primers for the PCR totalled 60 Vbeta and 13 Jbeta. TCRdb keeps only in-frame clones here, not all; method: immunoSEQ multiplex PCR. The sample shows around 130,000 clones, roughly 70% of them seen only once. The sequencing sample was made of PBMCs. The receptors derive from a woman aged 40-49 years in good health and CMV-seropositive.

This chain joins TRBV4-3 and TRBJ1-5; 8 nucleotides match TRBD1. The germline V gene has CDR1 LGHNA and CDR2 YSLEER. The ends lost 4 bases at V and 2 bases at J; junction bases unmatched: 4. CDR3 length: 15 amino acids. DNA of the CDR3: TGCGCCAGCAGCCCCGGACAGGGAGGCAATCAGCCCCAGCATTTT. Encoded protein: CASSPGQGGNQPQHF.

The chain uses TRBV2 and TRBJ1-6; 11 nucleotides line up with TRBD1. Germline assignment: CDR1 SNHLY and CDR2 FYNNEI. The CDR3 contains 19 residues. V trimming: 6 bases; J trimming: 6 bases; junction bases outside the gene matches: 16. The CDR3, as DNA: TGTGCCAGCAGGGGAGGACAGGGGGCAGGGGGCAGAATTAATTCACCCCTCCACTTT. It translates to CASRGGQGAGGRINSPLHF.

V and J are TRBV10-3 and TRBJ2-5; 8 bases agree with TRBD2. The CDR3 has 15 residues. The germline gives CDR1 ENHRY, CDR2 SYGVKD. J was trimmed by 5 bases and V by 4 bases; bases with no gene match: 9. In nucleotides, the CDR3 is TGTGCCATCAGTGTAGGGGCGGGGGGCCAGGAGACCCAGTACTTC. Its protein is CAISVGAGGQETQYF.

The V call is TRBV4-2, the J call TRBJ1-1; TRBD1 agrees at 8 bases. Germline lookup yields CDR1 LGHNA and CDR2 YNFKEQ. The V segment lost 2 bases and the J segment 3 bases; nucleotides outside the gene matches: 14. This CDR3 is 18 amino acids long. This chain's CDR3 is CASSQPRDRLTLDTEAFF. The DNA for the CDR3 is TGTGCCAGCAGCCAACCCCGGGACAGGCTGACCCTGGACACTGAAGCTTTCTTT.

The J gene is TRBJ2-7, the V gene TRBV27; 10 nucleotides match TRBD2. CDR3 length equals 17 residues. The germline V gene has CDR1 MNHEY and CDR2 SMNVEV (reference sequence). Germline trimming cut 1 base from V and 3 bases from J; bases unmatched to any gene: 9. In DNA form, the CDR3 reads TGTGCCAGCAGTTTATGGGCCTGGACTAGCGGAAACTACGAGCAGTACTTC. As protein: CASSLWAWTSGNYEQYF.

The chain has TRBV20-1 and TRBJ1-2; D is undetermined. The V gene's germline CDR1 is DFQATT and CDR2 SNEGSKA (reference sequence). The CDR3 contains 11 residues. The V and J ends lost 6 bases and 7 bases respectively, with 12 bases between them. The CDR3 bases are TGCAGTGCGCTTAGTTCGCGTGGCTACACCTTC. It encodes CSALSSRGYTF.

This chain joins TRBV5-1 and TRBJ1-2; TRBD1 might be the D (5 bases). The CDR3 runs 14 residues. V was clipped by 0 bases and J by 1 base, with 7 bases between them. Germline V gene lookup returns CDR1 SGHRS and CDR2 YFSETQ. The CDR3 loop reads CASSLEQVNYGYTF. CDR3 nucleotide sequence: TGCGCCAGCAGCTTGGAACAGGTTAACTATGGCTACACCTTC.

This sequence joins TRBV7-2 and TRBJ2-1; D may be TRBD1 (5 bases). The CDR3 has 15 amino acids. In germline, CDR1 is SGHTA, CDR2 FQGNSA. V lost 5 bases and J lost 8, with 19 bases in between. CDR3 residues: CASSAQGFQGDEQFF. DNA for the CDR3: TGTGCCAGCAGCGCCCAGGGATTTCAAGGGGATGAGCAGTTCTTC. The complete variable domain, with remaining parts taken from reference TRBV7-2 and TRBJ2-1, reads GAGVSQSPSNKVTEKGKDVELRCDPISGHTALYWYRQSLGQGLEFLIYFQGNSAPDKSGLPSDRFSAERTGGSVSTLTIQRTQQEDSAVYLCASSAQGFQGDEQFFGPGTRLTVL.

V gene TRBV18 combines with J gene TRBJ2-5; 11 bases match TRBD2. Germline CDR1 KGHSH, CDR2 LQKENI. Unmatched junction bases numbered 8, after V lost 3 bases and J lost 2 bases. This CDR3 spans 17 amino acids. CDR3 sequence reads: CASSPSSGRAGQETQYF. The CDR3 nucleotides are TGTGCCAGCTCACCCAGTAGCGGGAGGGCCGGGCAAGAGACCCAGTACTTC.

The V and J genes are TRBV6-1 and TRBJ2-2; 8 bases are shared with TRBD1. The CDR3 spans 15 residues. The germline V gene has CDR1 MNHNS and CDR2 SASEGT. J gave up 5 bases and V 7 bases, and 9 bases lay outside the gene matches. CDR3 in amino acids: CASTSQGALTGELFF. The CDR3 DNA reads as TGTGCCAGCACTTCTCAGGGGGCTTTAACCGGGGAGCTGTTTTTT.

This clone turned up a few times. V usage is TRBV7-2 and J usage is TRBJ2-7; 13 bases are a match to TRBD2. Germline CDR1 SGHTA, CDR2 FQGNSA. V gave up 5 bases and J gave up 5 bases; unmatched junction bases: 12. The CDR3 sequence is 17 residues long. CDR3 in amino acids: CASSPGTSGTRVNEQYF. CDR3 in DNA: TGTGCCAGCAGCCCAGGGACTAGCGGGACAAGGGTCAACGAGCAGTACTTC.

The chain links TRBV5-8 to TRBJ2-5; 9 nucleotides align to TRBD1. CDR1 is SGHTS, CDR2 YDEGEE, per germline. This CDR3 spans 17 amino acids. Unmatched junction bases numbered 15, after V lost 0 bases and J lost 9 bases. CDR3 in amino acids: CASSLERGSGDRGSQYF. DNA for the CDR3: TGTGCCAGCAGCTTGGAACGGGGATCGGGAGACAGGGGGTCCCAGTACTTC.

This chain uses TRBV7-3 with TRBJ2-3, with D possibly being TRBD2 (5 bases). From germline, CDR1 is SGHTA and CDR2 FQGTGA. V lost 5 bases, J lost 1 base, and 13 bases lay in between. This CDR3 has 15 amino acids. CDR3 sequence: CASSPSGSGTDTQYF. Written as DNA, the CDR3 is TGTGCCAGCAGCCCGTCGGGGTCCGGCACAGATACGCAGTATTTT.

This clone was picked up a small number of times. The chain recombines TRBV25-1 with TRBJ2-3; TRBD1 matches at 9 bases. The CDR3 length is 16 residues. CDR1 is MGHDK, CDR2 SYGVNS, per germline. The ends lost 2 bases at V and 2 bases at J; junction bases unmatched: 5. Here the CDR3 reads CASSEGTGPFTDTQYF. The CDR3 nucleotides are TGTGCCAGCAGTGAAGGGACAGGGCCTTTCACAGATACGCAGTATTTT.

CDR3 residues: CASSQVAGVADTQYF. DNA for the CDR3: TGTGCCAGCAGCCAAGTAGCGGGAGTTGCAGATACGCAGTATTTT. The chain joins TRBV14 to TRBJ2-3, with 9 bases identical to TRBD2. CDR1 and CDR2 (germline): SGHDN, FVKESK. V shed 1 base and J 4 bases; nucleotides not matched to a gene: 3. The CDR3 has 15 residues.

A few counts support this clone. The V gene is TRBV18, the J gene TRBJ1-1; possibly TRBD1 for D (5 bases). V dropped 3 bases and J dropped 1 base, with 6 bases sitting between them. Per the germline V gene, CDR1 is KGHSH and CDR2 is LQKENI. CDR3 length: 13 residues. For the CDR3, the DNA is TGTGCCAGCTCACCCCAGGGGAACACTGAAGCTTTCTTT. Its protein product is CASSPQGNTEAFF. The variable domain in full, completed from reference TRBV18 and TRBJ1-1, reads NAGVMQNPRHLVRRRGQEARLRCSPMKGHSHVYWYRQLPEEGLKFMVYLQKENIIDESGMPKERFSAEFPKEGPSILRIQQVVRGDSAAYFCASSPQGNTEAFFGQGTRLTVV.

The chain carries TRBV6-5 and TRBJ1-1, with D possibly matching TRBD1 (6 bases). CDR3 length: 12 residues. Germline CDR1 is MNHEY and CDR2 is SVGAGI. The V end was cut by 5 bases, the J end by 11 bases, with 15 bases between. CDR3 nucleotide sequence: TGTGCCAGCAGTAGCCCGGGACAAATGGCTTTCTTT. Its protein product is CASSSPGQMAFF.

The chain combines TRBV5-5 with TRBJ2-1; D is possibly TRBD2 (6 bases). Deletions cut 4 bases from V and 2 bases from J, with 13 bases between. This CDR3 spans 15 amino acids. Germline assignment: CDR1 SGHKS and CDR2 YYEKEE (reference sequence). The CDR3 is CASSRGVPTYNEQFF. Here the CDR3 DNA reads TGTGCCAGCAGCCGCGGGGTCCCGACCTACAATGAGCAGTTCTTC.

This clone was detected only a few times. The rearrangement joins TRBV28 to TRBJ1-1, with 11 nucleotides matching TRBD1. The V and J ends lost 7 bases and 4 bases, in that order; junction bases with no gene match: 8. The CDR3 covers 15 residues. Germline CDR1 and CDR2: MDHEN and SYDVKM. CDR3 bases: TGTGCCAGCATGGAGATGGGACAGGGGGGCACTGAAGCTTTCTTT. This sequence encodes CASMEMGQGGTEAFF.

The chain links TRBV4-1 to TRBJ1-4, with TRBD1 as a possible D gene (6 bases). Trimming took 1 base from V and 4 from J, leaving 10 bases between them. The germline V gene has CDR1 MGHRA and CDR2 YSYEKL. This CDR3 region has 15 residues. The CDR3 coding sequence is TGCGCCAGCAGCCAAGGAAGGGGGAATAATGAAAAACTGTTTTTT. Protein product: CASSQGRGNNEKLFF.

The chain has TRBV30 and TRBJ2-7; D is perhaps TRBD1 (5 bases). The CDR3 consists of 17 residues. V shed 2 bases and J shed 0 bases, with 20 bases lying between them. Germline CDR1 is GTSNPN and CDR2 is SVGIG (reference sequence). This CDR3 reads CAWSKGRYRLSSYEQYF. CDR3 DNA sequence: TGTGCCTGGAGTAAAGGGCGTTACAGGCTGAGCTCCTACGAGCAGTACTTC.

The chain recombines TRBV7-2 with TRBJ2-7; 10 bases match TRBD2. The CDR3 spans 17 residues. Germline values: CDR1 SGHTA, CDR2 FQGNSA. J gave up 2 bases and V 8 bases, and 15 bases lay outside the gene matches. The CDR3 protein is CASESRRLAGAAYEQYF. CDR3 bases: TGTGCCAGCGAAAGCCGACGGCTAGCGGGAGCAGCCTACGAGCAGTACTTC.

This clone was seen a few times. The rearrangement links TRBV27 to TRBJ2-5, with 10 bases matching TRBD2. TRBJ2-7 matches the DNA end more closely, so the J call is doubtful. Germline V gene sequence: CDR1 MNHEY, CDR2 SMNVEV (reference sequence). There are 13 residues in the CDR3. Here the CDR3 reads CASSLLAGDEQYF. In DNA, the CDR3 is TGTGCCAGCAGTCTTCTAGCGGGAGACGAGCAGTACTTC.

V gene TRBV9 combines with J gene TRBJ1-6, with 10 bases aligning to TRBD1. The length of the CDR3 is 15 residues. The V and J ends lost 4 bases and 10 bases, in that order; junction bases with no gene match: 8. Germline V gives CDR1 SGDLS, CDR2 YYNGEE. The CDR3 coding sequence is TGTGCCAGCAGCCCCGGACAGGGGGGAAACTCACCCCTCCACTTT. Residues: CASSPGQGGNSPLHF.

The rearrangement joins TRBV30 to TRBJ2-1; D uncertain. Trimming cost V 0 bases and J 7 bases, with 19 bases left between them. Germline V gene data show CDR1 as GTSNPN and CDR2 as SVGIG (reference sequence). The CDR3 consists of 16 residues. CDR3 sequence reads: CAWSVISMVLRNEQFF. Here the CDR3 DNA reads TGTGCCTGGAGTGTGATCTCCATGGTCCTCCGGAATGAGCAGTTCTTC.